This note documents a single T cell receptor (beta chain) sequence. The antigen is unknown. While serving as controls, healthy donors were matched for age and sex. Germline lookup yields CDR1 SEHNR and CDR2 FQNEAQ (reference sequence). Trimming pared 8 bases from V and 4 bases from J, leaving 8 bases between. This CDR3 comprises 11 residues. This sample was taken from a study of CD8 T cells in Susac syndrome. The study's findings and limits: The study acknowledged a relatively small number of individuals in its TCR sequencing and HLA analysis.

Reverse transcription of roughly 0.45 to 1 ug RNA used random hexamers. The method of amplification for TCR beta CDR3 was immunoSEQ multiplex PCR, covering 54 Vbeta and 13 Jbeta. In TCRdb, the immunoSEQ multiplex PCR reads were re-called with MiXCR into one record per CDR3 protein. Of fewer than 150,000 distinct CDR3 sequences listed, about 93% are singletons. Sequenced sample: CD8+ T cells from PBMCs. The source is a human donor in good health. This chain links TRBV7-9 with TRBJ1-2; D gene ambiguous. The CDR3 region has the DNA TGTGCCAGCTTGTCCAGCTATGGCTACACCTTC. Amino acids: CASLSSYGYTF.